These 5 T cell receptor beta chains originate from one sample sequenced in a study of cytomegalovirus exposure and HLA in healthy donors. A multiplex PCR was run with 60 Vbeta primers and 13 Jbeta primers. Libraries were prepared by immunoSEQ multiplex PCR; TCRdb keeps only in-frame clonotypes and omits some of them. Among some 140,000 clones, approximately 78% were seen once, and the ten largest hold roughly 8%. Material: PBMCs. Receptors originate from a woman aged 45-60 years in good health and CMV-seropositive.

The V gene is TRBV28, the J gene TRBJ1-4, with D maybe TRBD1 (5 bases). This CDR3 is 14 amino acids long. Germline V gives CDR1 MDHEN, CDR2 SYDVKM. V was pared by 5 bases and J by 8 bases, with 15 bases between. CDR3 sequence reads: CASSTGGYEEKLFF. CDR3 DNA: TGTGCCAGCAGTACGGGGGGTTATGAGGAAAAACTGTTTTTT.

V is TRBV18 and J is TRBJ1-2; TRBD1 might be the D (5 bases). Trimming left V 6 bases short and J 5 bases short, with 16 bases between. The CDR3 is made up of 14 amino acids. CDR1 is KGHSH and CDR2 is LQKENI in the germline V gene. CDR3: CASSPRGTAYGYTF. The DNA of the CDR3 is TGTGCCAGCTCCCCCCGCGGGACTGCTTATGGCTACACCTTC.

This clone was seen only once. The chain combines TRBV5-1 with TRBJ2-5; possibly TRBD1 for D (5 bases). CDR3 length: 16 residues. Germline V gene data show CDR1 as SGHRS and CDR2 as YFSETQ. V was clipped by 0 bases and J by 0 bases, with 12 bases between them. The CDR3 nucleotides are TGCGCCAGCAGCTTGGCTCAGGGCCGGTACCAAGAGACCCAGTACTTC. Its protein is CASSLAQGRYQETQYF.

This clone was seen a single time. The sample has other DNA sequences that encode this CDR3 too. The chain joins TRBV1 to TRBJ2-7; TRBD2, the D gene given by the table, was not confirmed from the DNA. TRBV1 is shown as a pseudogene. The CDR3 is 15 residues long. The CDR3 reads CTSSRGSGRTHEQYF. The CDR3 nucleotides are TGCACCAGCAGCCGGGGTAGCGGGAGGACCCACGAGCAGTACTTT.

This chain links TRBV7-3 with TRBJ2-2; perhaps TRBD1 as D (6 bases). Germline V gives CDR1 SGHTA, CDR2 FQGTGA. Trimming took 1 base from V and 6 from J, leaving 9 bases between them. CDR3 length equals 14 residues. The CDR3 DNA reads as TGTGCCAGCAGCTTAATGGGGGCCTCCGGGGAGCTGTTTTTT. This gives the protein CASSLMGASGELFF.